This T cell receptor beta chain emerged from a study of cytomegalovirus exposure and HLA in healthy donors. On this clone itself: The junction and the germline gene differ at one end; a read error may be behind it.

The CDR3 sequence is 11 residues long. CDR1 LNHNV and CDR2 YYDKDF come from the germline V gene (reference sequence). PCR used 60 Vbeta primers and 13 Jbeta primers. Clones were read by immunoSEQ multiplex PCR, and TCRdb kept only the in-frame ones, dropping some. The table lists 150,000 to 180,000 clones, 75% to 85% of them singletons. This sequence was found in a man younger than 45 in good health and CMV-seropositive. The gene calls are TRBV15 and TRBJ1-2; a possible D gene is TRBD1 (5 bases). The material sequenced was PBMCs. CDR3 nucleotides: TGTGCCACCAGTAGAGGGGAGGGCTACACCTTC. Its translation is CATSRGEGYTF.